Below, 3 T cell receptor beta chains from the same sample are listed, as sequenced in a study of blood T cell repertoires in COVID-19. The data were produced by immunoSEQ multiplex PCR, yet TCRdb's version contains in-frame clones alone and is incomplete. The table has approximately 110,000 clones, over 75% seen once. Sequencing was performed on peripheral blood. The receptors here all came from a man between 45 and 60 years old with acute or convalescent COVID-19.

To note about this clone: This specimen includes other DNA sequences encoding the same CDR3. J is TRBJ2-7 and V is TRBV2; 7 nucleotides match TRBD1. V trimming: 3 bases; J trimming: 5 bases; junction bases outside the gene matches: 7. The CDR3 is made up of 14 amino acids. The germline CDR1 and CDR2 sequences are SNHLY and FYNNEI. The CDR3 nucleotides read TGTGCCAGCAGTGACCGGGACAGAGGACACGAGCAGTACTTC. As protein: CASSDRDRGHEQYF.

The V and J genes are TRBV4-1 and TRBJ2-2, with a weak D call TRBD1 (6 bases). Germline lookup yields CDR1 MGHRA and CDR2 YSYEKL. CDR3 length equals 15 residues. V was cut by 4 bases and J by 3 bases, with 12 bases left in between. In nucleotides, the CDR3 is TGCGCCAGCAGCCGACGGGACACTTACACCGGGGAGCTGTTTTTT. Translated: CASSRRDTYTGELFF.

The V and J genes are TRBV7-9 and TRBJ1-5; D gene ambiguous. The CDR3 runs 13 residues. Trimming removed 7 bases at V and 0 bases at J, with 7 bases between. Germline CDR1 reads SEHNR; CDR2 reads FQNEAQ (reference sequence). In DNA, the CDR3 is TGTGCCAGCAAGAGAGATAGCAATCAGCCCCAGCATTTT. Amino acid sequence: CASKRDSNQPQHF.